This TCR beta chain was observed in a study of control samples from healthy donors and cancer patients. The repertoire was sequenced with immunoSEQ multiplex PCR; TCRdb's copy has only in-frame clones and lacks some. This table has over 70,000 clones, less than 90% appearing once. The germline CDR1 and CDR2 sequences are MNHEY and SVGAGI. V shed 2 bases and J shed 6 bases, with 8 bases lying between them. CDR3 length equals 13 residues. This clonotype was sampled from a woman aged 50 to 60 with colorectal cancer. The chain combines TRBV6-5 with TRBJ2-1; no firm D call. Input material: PBMCs. The CDR3 sequence is CASSYVATNEQFF. The CDR3 DNA is TGTGCCAGCAGTTACGTGGCGACCAATGAGCAGTTCTTC.